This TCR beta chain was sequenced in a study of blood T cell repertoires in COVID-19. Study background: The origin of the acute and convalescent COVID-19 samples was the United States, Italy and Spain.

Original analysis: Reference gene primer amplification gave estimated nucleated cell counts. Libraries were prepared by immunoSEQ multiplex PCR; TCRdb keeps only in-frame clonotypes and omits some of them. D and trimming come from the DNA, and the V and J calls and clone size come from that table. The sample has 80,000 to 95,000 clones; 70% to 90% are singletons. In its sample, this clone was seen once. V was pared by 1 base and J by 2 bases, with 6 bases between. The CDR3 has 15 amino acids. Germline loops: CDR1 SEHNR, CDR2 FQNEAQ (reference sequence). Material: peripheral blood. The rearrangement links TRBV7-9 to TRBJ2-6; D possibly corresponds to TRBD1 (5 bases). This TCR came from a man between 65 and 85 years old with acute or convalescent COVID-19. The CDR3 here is CASSLVRAGANVLTF. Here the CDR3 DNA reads TGTGCCAGCAGCTTAGTCAGGGCTGGGGCCAACGTCCTGACTTTC.